The sample holds one count of the clone carrying this T cell receptor (beta chain). These data belong to a study of blood T cell repertoires in COVID-19. On the study more broadly: COVID-19 samples, acute and convalescent, were from the United States, Italy and Spain. T cells, B-cell-depleted T cells, or PBMCs provided the cDNA or gDNA that served as material.

As handled by the study authors: Reference gene primer amplification in the assay estimated nucleated cell counts. The data were produced by immunoSEQ multiplex PCR, yet TCRdb's version contains in-frame clones alone and is incomplete. Clone size and V and J calls were adopted from that table, with D and trimming inferred from the DNA. This sample yields 55,000 to 65,000 clones, of which about 91% are seen a single time; 4.8% belongs to the top ten. The clonotype was recovered from a man aged 55 to 70 with acute or convalescent COVID-19. Material for sequencing was peripheral blood.

CDR3 residues: CSVEESRGTEAFF. For the CDR3, the DNA is TGCAGCGTTGAAGAAAGCCGAGGAACTGAAGCTTTCTTT. The V call is TRBV29-1, the J call TRBJ1-1; no clear D. The germline V gene encodes CDR1 SQVTM and CDR2 ANQGSEA. V lost 0 bases, J lost 5 bases, and 10 bases lay in between. This CDR3 region has 13 residues.